The 11 T cell receptor beta chains below were found in one sample sequenced in a study of post-analysis software for immune sequencing data. These receptors are not linked to any known antigen. Included in the TCR beta cDNA libraries were unique molecular identifiers. TCRdb passed the PCR reads through MiXCR, listing each CDR3 protein once. The sample lists some 800,000 distinct CDR3 sequences; about half were seen once. Overall study results and limits: A few TRBV segments occurring more often in patients than controls included TRBV5-6, TRBV5-1 and TRBV20-1.

The sample consisted of blood. These receptors were collected from a girl aged 10-17 years with multiple sclerosis.

The rearrangement uses TRBV7-3 and TRBJ2-3, with TRBD2 matching 12 bases. V dropped 4 bases and J dropped 0; count of bases not matched to a gene: 2. CDR3 length equals 16 residues. In germline, CDR1 is SGHTA, CDR2 FQGTGA. The CDR3 sequence: CASSSGTSGSTDTQYF. CDR3 coding DNA: TGTGCCAGCAGCTCCGGGACTAGCGGGAGCACAGATACGCAGTATTTT. Supplemented by reference TRBV7-3 and TRBJ2-3, the full variable domain reads GAGVSQTPSNKVTEKGKYVELRCDPISGHTALYWYRQSLGQGPEFLIYFQGTGAADDSGLPNDRFFAVRPEGSVSTLKIQRTERGDSAVYLCASSSGTSGSTDTQYFGPGTRLTVL.

This chain uses TRBV24-1 with TRBJ2-7; D is perhaps TRBD1 or TRBD2 (6 bases each). Germline V gives CDR1 KGHDR, CDR2 SFDVKD. Trimming took 10 bases from V and 4 from J, leaving 22 bases between them. CDR3 length: 15 amino acids. This CDR3 reads CATGNWGAIGYEQYF. The CDR3 coding sequence is TGTGCCACGGGGAATTGGGGGGCGATAGGATACGAGCAGTACTTC.

The chain is built from TRBV2 and TRBJ2-1; D uncertain. This CDR3 comprises 16 residues. V was clipped by 5 bases and J by 7 bases, with 21 bases between them. The germline V gene has CDR1 SNHLY and CDR2 FYNNEI. CDR3 DNA sequence: TGTGCCAGCAGTCCCACTCTCGGGCCGCCATGGAATGAGCAGTTCTTC. Translation gives CASSPTLGPPWNEQFF.

This clonotype was seen more than once but under ten times. In DNA, the CDR3 is TGTGCCAGCAGTACCAGGACTAGTTTTGGCAATGAGCAGTTCTTC. Protein sequence: CASSTRTSFGNEQFF. V and J are TRBV6-2 or TRBV6-3 and TRBJ2-1; 7 bases match TRBD2. This CDR3 region has 15 residues. Germline assignment: CDR1 MNHEY and CDR2 SVGEGT. The J segment lost 6 bases and the V segment lost 5 bases, leaving 10 bases of the junction unmatched.

The chain combines TRBV28 with TRBJ2-5; possible D gene TRBD1, 5 bases. Germline V gives CDR1 MDHEN, CDR2 SYDVKM. CDR3 length: 16 amino acids. V was pared by 3 bases and J by 2 bases, with 16 bases between. The CDR3: CASSFWESGWQETQYF. The CDR3 coding sequence is TGTGCCAGCAGTTTTTGGGAATCAGGGTGGCAAGAGACCCAGTACTTC.

This clonotype was seen a handful of times. The chain couples TRBV7-8 to TRBJ2-3; 13 bases align to TRBD2. CDR3 length: 18 amino acids. Trimming cost V 4 bases and J 5 bases; bases outside gene matches: 12. CDR1 and CDR2 (germline): SGHVS, FQNEAQ. CDR3 residues: CASSSPGLAGWVVDTQYF. The CDR3, as DNA: TGTGCCAGCAGCTCACCGGGACTAGCGGGGTGGGTGGTAGATACGCAGTATTTT.

The chain links TRBV2 to TRBJ2-3; tentative D call: TRBD2 (6 bases). The V end lost 6 bases, the J end lost 8 bases, and 15 bases lay between the germline ends. Germline CDR1 reads SNHLY; CDR2 reads FYNNEI. The CDR3 covers 13 residues. The CDR3 loop reads CASRAAPGGTQYF. DNA of the CDR3: TGTGCCAGCAGGGCCGCACCCGGGGGTACGCAGTATTTT.

This chain connects TRBV27 to TRBJ2-6, with D perhaps matching TRBD1 (6 bases). The CDR3 runs to 15 residues. V dropped 3 bases and J dropped 3 bases, with 9 bases sitting between them. Germline V gives CDR1 MNHEY, CDR2 SMNVEV (reference sequence). The CDR3 DNA is TGTGCCAGCAGTTTCTTCAGGGGTGGGGCCAACGTCCTGACTTTC. Its protein is CASSFFRGGANVLTF.

This clonotype was found a few times. J is TRBJ2-5 and V is TRBV6-5; TRBD1 matches 9 bases. CDR3 length: 14 residues. The J segment lost 4 bases and the V segment lost 4 bases, leaving 4 bases of the junction unmatched. The germline V gene encodes CDR1 MNHEY and CDR2 SVGAGI. CDR3 protein: CASSSDRGRETQYF. As DNA, the CDR3 is TGTGCCAGCAGTTCGGACAGGGGACGAGAGACCCAGTACTTC.

This clonotype has more than one count but fewer than ten. This chain connects TRBV20-1 to TRBJ2-5; D is tentatively TRBD1 or TRBD2 (5 bases each). The germline V gene encodes CDR1 DFQATT and CDR2 SNEGSKA (reference sequence). This CDR3 is built from 13 residues. With 5 bases removed from V and 2 bases from J, the gap between germline ends came to 12 bases. Written as DNA, the CDR3 is TGCAGTGCTGGGGCGGGCGGACAAGAGACCCAGTACTTC. It is translated as CSAGAGGQETQYF.

This clonotype was detected a few times. The V call is TRBV6-1, the J call TRBJ1-1, with D hard to call. From germline, CDR1 is MNHNS and CDR2 SASEGT. The CDR3 spans 13 residues. V shed 10 bases and J shed 2 bases, with 14 bases lying between them. In DNA form, the CDR3 reads TGTGCCACCGGAATGACCGTAAACACTGAAGCTTTCTTT. Translating gives CATGMTVNTEAFF.